The rows below give T cell receptor beta chains drawn from one sample of a study of blood T cell repertoires in COVID-19. Generated by immunoSEQ multiplex PCR, the TCRdb table keeps only in-frame clones and is missing some. The data hold 150,000 to 200,000 clones, with about 87% observed a single time. The sequencing sample was made of peripheral blood. These receptors were taken from a man between 18 and 29 years old with active or convalescent COVID-19. Both conserved end residues are part of each CDR3. The D gene is left open where the match is weak. Clone size is shown for a subset of rows, as once, few, many or a class of expanded clone.

D | size | J | V | CDR3 | DNA
NA | few | TRBJ2-5 | TRBV7-3 | CASSLNSRETQYF | TGTGCCAGCAGCTTAAATTCGCGAGAGACCCAGTACTTC
TRBD1 | few | TRBJ1-5 | TRBV28 | CASSLPGQHLNQPQHF | TGTGCCAGCAGTTTACCGGGACAGCACCTCAATCAGCCCCAGCATTTT
NA | NA | TRBJ2-3 | TRBV5-1 | CASSTSGTDTQYF | TGCGCCAGCAGCACCTCAGGTACAGATACGCAGTATTTT
TRBD2 | NA | TRBJ2-3 | TRBV6-2/TRBV6-3 | CASSYSIIRLAGLYTDTQYF | TGTGCCAGCAGTTACTCGATAATTCGACTAGCGGGACTATACACAGATACGCAGTATTTT
NA | NA | TRBJ2-3 | TRBV6-5 | CASTGKSVGTDTQYF | TGTGCCAGCACAGGGAAGAGTGTTGGCACAGATACGCAGTATTTT
TRBD1 | NA | TRBJ1-2 | TRBV14 | CASSQGQNYGYTF | TGTGCCAGCAGCCAGGGACAGAACTATGGCTACACCTTC
NA | NA | TRBJ2-2 | TRBV3-1/TRBV3-2 | CASSQGQELFF | TGTGCCAGCAGCCAGGGGCAGGAGCTGTTTTTT
NA | NA | TRBJ2-5 | TRBV29-1 | CSVEQGRRETQYF | TGCAGCGTTGAACAGGGCCGTCGCGAGACCCAGTACTTC
TRBD2 | NA | TRBJ2-2 | TRBV24-1 | CATSDWGLAANTGELFF | TGTGCCACCAGTGATTGGGGACTAGCGGCTAACACCGGGGAGCTGTTTTTT
NA | NA | TRBJ1-1 | TRBV4-1 | CASSQLTGGYTEAFF | TGCGCCAGCAGCCAGTTAACCGGCGGCTACACTGAAGCTTTCTTT
TRBD1 | NA | TRBJ1-2 | TRBV10-2 | CASSAGGTGRRNYGYTF | TGCGCCAGCAGTGCCGGGGGGACAGGGAGAAGAAACTATGGCTACACCTTC
NA | NA | TRBJ1-3 | TRBV12-5 | CASGLGTSGTGNTIYF | TGTGCTAGTGGTTTGGGAACATCAGGGACTGGAAACACCATATATTTT
NA | NA | TRBJ2-5 | TRBV9 | CASSVGTSRETQYF | TGTGCCAGCAGCGTAGGAACTAGCAGGGAGACCCAGTACTTC
TRBD2 | NA | TRBJ2-5 | TRBV7-9 | CASSLLTVLAGVRETQYF | TGTGCCAGCAGCTTATTGACGGTTCTAGCGGGGGTTCGGGAGACCCAGTACTTC
NA | NA | TRBJ2-1 | TRBV11-2 | CASSLAFQDNEQFF | TGTGCCAGCAGCTTAGCTTTCCAGGACAATGAGCAGTTCTTC
NA | NA | TRBJ2-3 | TRBV7-9 | CASSTLQGTSTDTQYF | TGTGCCAGCAGCACCTTACAGGGGACTAGCACAGATACGCAGTATTTT
TRBD2 | NA | TRBJ2-3 | TRBV11-2 | CASSPTSGASTDTQYF | TGTGCCAGCAGCCCCACTAGCGGAGCTAGCACAGATACGCAGTATTTT
NA | few | TRBJ2-2 | TRBV5-8 | CASSYQGLGELFF | TGTGCCAGCAGCTATCAGGGCCTCGGGGAGCTGTTTTTT
NA | NA | TRBJ2-1 | TRBV7-9 | CASSFRQHNEQFF | TGTGCCAGCAGCTTCAGACAACACAATGAGCAGTTCTTC
NA | NA | TRBJ2-3 | TRBV6-2/TRBV6-3 | CASRPPSTDTQYF | TGTGCCAGCAGACCTCCTAGCACAGATACGCAGTATTTT
NA | NA | TRBJ1-1 | TRBV4-1 | CASSPYRDTEAFF | TGCGCCAGCAGTCCTTACAGGGACACTGAAGCTTTCTTT
NA | NA | TRBJ2-1 | TRBV9 | CASSVAPGSYNEQFF | TGTGCCAGCAGCGTAGCGCCGGGCTCCTACAATGAGCAGTTCTTC
TRBD2 | NA | TRBJ2-7 | TRBV13 | CASSPREGPYEQYF | TGTGCCAGCAGCCCGCGGGAGGGCCCTTACGAGCAGTACTTC
TRBD1 | few | TRBJ2-5 | TRBV28 | CASSATGAETQYF | TGTGCCAGCAGTGCTACAGGGGCTGAGACCCAGTACTTC
TRBD2 | once | TRBJ2-3 | TRBV7-2 | CASSLVMTSGSGDTQYF | TGTGCCAGCAGCTTAGTAATGACTAGCGGGAGTGGAGATACGCAGTATTTT
NA | NA | TRBJ2-2 | TRBV6-4 | CASSEASMNTGELFF | TGTGCCAGCAGTGAGGCTAGCATGAACACCGGGGAGCTGTTTTTT
NA | once | TRBJ2-1 | TRBV10-3 | CAISESWTAPYNEQFF | TGTGCCATCAGTGAGTCGTGGACAGCCCCCTACAATGAGCAGTTCTTC
NA | NA | TRBJ2-5 | TRBV3-1/TRBV3-2 | CASSPAVETQYF | TGTGCCAGCAGCCCGGCGGTGGAGACCCAGTACTTC
NA | NA | TRBJ2-3 | TRBV5-4 | CASSSSTDTQYF | TGTGCCAGCAGTAGTAGCACAGATACGCAGTATTTT
NA | NA | TRBJ1-1 | TRBV19 | CASSRGMNTEAFF | TGTGCCAGTAGTCGCGGGATGAACACTGAAGCTTTCTTT
TRBD1 | NA | TRBJ1-2 | TRBV10-2 | CASIGTAGYGYTF | TGCGCCAGCATTGGGACAGCGGGCTATGGCTACACCTTC
TRBD1 | NA | TRBJ2-1 | TRBV13 | CASSPGGTSYNEQFF | TGTGCCAGCAGTCCAGGGGGAACGTCGTACAATGAGCAGTTCTTC
TRBD1 | NA | TRBJ1-6 | TRBV4-1 | CASSLDRVQGSPLHF | TGCGCCAGCAGCCTCGACAGGGTTCAGGGTTCACCCCTCCACTTT
TRBD1 | NA | TRBJ1-4 | TRBV3-1/TRBV3-2 | CASSVGTGQNEKLFF | TGTGCCAGCAGCGTCGGGACAGGGCAAAATGAAAAACTGTTTTTT
NA | once | TRBJ1-1 | TRBV7-8 | CASSLGRGGKTEAFF | TGTGCCAGCAGCTTAGGGCGGGGAGGCAAGACTGAAGCTTTCTTT
TRBD2 | NA | TRBJ2-3 | TRBV27 | CASSPRTSGTDTQYF | TGTGCCAGCAGTCCGCGGACTAGCGGGACAGATACGCAGTATTTT
TRBD2 | NA | TRBJ2-2 | TRBV2 | CASSPASGVTGELFF | TGTGCCAGCAGTCCTGCTAGCGGAGTAACCGGGGAGCTGTTTTTT
NA | NA | TRBJ1-2 | TRBV4-1 | CASSQDEEYGYTF | TGCGCCAGCAGCCAAGACGAGGAATATGGCTACACCTTC
NA | NA | TRBJ2-4 | TRBV5-1 | CASSLGPDSRGNIQYF | TGCGCCAGCAGCTTGGGGCCAGATAGTCGCGGAAACATTCAGTACTTC
TRBD2 | NA | TRBJ2-1 | TRBV27 | CASSVVTSGGPVTNNEQFF | TGTGCCAGCAGTGTTGTGACTAGCGGGGGCCCCGTTACTAACAATGAGCAGTTCTTC
NA | NA | TRBJ1-6 | TRBV27 | CASSLPGNSPLHF | TGTGCCAGCAGTTTGCCAGGGAATTCACCCCTCCACTTT
NA | NA | TRBJ1-5 | TRBV10-3 | CAISSRGRNNQPQHF | TGTGCCATCAGTTCCAGGGGAAGGAACAATCAGCCCCAGCATTTT
TRBD1 | NA | TRBJ1-2 | TRBV5-8 | CASSLHLGQGYGYTF | TGTGCCAGCAGCTTGCATTTGGGACAGGGCTATGGCTACACCTTC
NA | NA | TRBJ1-5 | TRBV24-1 | CATSDSRPGPSNQPQHF | TGTGCCACCAGTGATTCTAGGCCAGGGCCCAGCAATCAGCCCCAGCATTTT
TRBD1 | NA | TRBJ1-5 | TRBV6-5 | CASSLQGPGGNQPQHF | TGTGCCAGCAGTTTACAGGGGCCCGGAGGCAATCAGCCCCAGCATTTT
NA | NA | TRBJ1-5 | TRBV27 | CASSYQGGYGEAQHF | TGTGCCAGCAGTTATCAAGGAGGGTATGGGGAGGCCCAGCATTTT
NA | NA | TRBJ2-1 | TRBV2 | CASSEDSGTYNEQFF | TGTGCCAGCAGTGAGGATAGCGGCACCTACAATGAGCAGTTCTTC
TRBD2 | NA | TRBJ2-1 | TRBV2 | CASIAAGVNNEQFF | TGTGCCAGCATCGCAGCGGGGGTAAACAATGAGCAGTTCTTC
NA | NA | TRBJ1-4 | TRBV7-6 | CASSLVPGNNEKLFF | TGTGCCAGCAGCTTAGTTCCAGGGAATAATGAAAAACTGTTTTTT
TRBD1 | NA | TRBJ1-2 | TRBV6-1 | CASSERAGGDYGYTF | TGTGCCAGCAGTGAAAGGGCAGGGGGAGACTATGGCTACACCTTC
TRBD2 | NA | TRBJ2-7 | TRBV7-6 | CASSLELAGLHYEQYF | TGTGCCAGCAGCTTAGAACTAGCGGGACTCCACTACGAGCAGTACTTC
TRBD1 | NA | TRBJ2-7 | TRBV4-3 | CASSQGLSGQGANYEQYF | TGCGCCAGCAGCCAAGGTCTATCGGGACAGGGGGCGAACTACGAGCAGTACTTC
NA | NA | TRBJ1-2 | TRBV6-2/TRBV6-3 | CASSRFGGQAGYTF | TGTGCCAGCAGCAGATTCGGGGGGCAGGCTGGCTACACCTTC
TRBD1 | NA | TRBJ2-2 | TRBV9 | CASSVATGSTGELFF | TGTGCCAGCAGCGTCGCGACAGGGAGTACCGGGGAGCTGTTTTTT
TRBD1 | few | TRBJ1-5 | TRBV18 | CASSKRGDRGYSNQPQHF | TGTGCCAGCTCCAAGAGAGGAGACAGGGGATATAGCAATCAGCCCCAGCATTTT
NA | NA | TRBJ2-1 | TRBV27 | CASSYLGSDEQFF | TGTGCCAGCAGTTATCTAGGGAGCGATGAGCAGTTCTTC
TRBD1 | once | TRBJ2-5 | TRBV5-6 | CASSFRSGQGGQETQYF | TGTGCCAGCAGCTTCCGCTCGGGACAGGGGGGCCAAGAGACCCAGTACTTC